These T cell receptor beta chains were read from a single sample in a study of cytomegalovirus exposure and HLA in healthy donors. Using immunoSEQ multiplex PCR, the repertoire was profiled, and TCRdb retains in-frame clones only, with some absent. Of 180,000 or so clones listed, more than 70% were seen once; the top ten hold 1.4%. Specimen: PBMCs. These receptors were obtained from a girl aged 10 to 17 in good health and CMV-seropositive. CDR3s include the opening cysteine and the closing phenylalanine or tryptophan. The order of the fields is clone size, V gene, J gene, D gene, CDR3 DNA, CDR3 protein. The D gene is left open where the match is weak. Size is stated for part of the rows, as once, few or many counts, or as a class when the clone is expanded.

clone_size: -; v_call: TRBV6-6; j_call: TRBJ2-7; d_call: TRBD1; cdr3_nt: TGTGCCAGCAGTATGTGGGACAGGGAGTTCTACGAGCAGTACTTC; cdr3_aa: CASSMWDREFYEQYF
clone_size: few; v_call: TRBV11-3; j_call: TRBJ2-7; d_call: TRBD1; cdr3_nt: TGTGCCAGCAGCTTAGTCGTGGCCCGCAAAAACAGGGGGCAAGCCTACGAGCAGTACTTC; cdr3_aa: CASSLVVARKNRGQAYEQYF
clone_size: few; v_call: TRBV4-1; j_call: TRBJ1-3; d_call: TRBD1; cdr3_nt: TGCGCCAGCAGCCAACCCACCCGCGACAGGGCAAACACCATATATTTT; cdr3_aa: CASSQPTRDRANTIYF
clone_size: -; v_call: TRBV9; j_call: TRBJ2-2; d_call: TRBD2; cdr3_nt: TGTGCCAGCTCTCTGGGGGGGGACACCGGGGAGCTGTTTTTT; cdr3_aa: CASSLGGDTGELFF
clone_size: -; v_call: TRBV27; j_call: TRBJ1-5; d_call: -; cdr3_nt: TGTGCCAGCAGTTTATCGAACCGGGATCAGCCCCAGCATTTT; cdr3_aa: CASSLSNRDQPQHF
clone_size: -; v_call: TRBV7-9; j_call: TRBJ1-4; d_call: -; cdr3_nt: TGTGCCAGCAGCCTAACCCGGGATTTGCTGTTTTTT; cdr3_aa: CASSLTRDLLFF
clone_size: -; v_call: TRBV7-9; j_call: TRBJ2-3; d_call: TRBD1; cdr3_nt: TGTGCCAGCAGCTACCGACAGGGTGGTGCAGATACGCAGTATTTT; cdr3_aa: CASSYRQGGADTQYF
clone_size: -; v_call: TRBV2; j_call: TRBJ2-7; d_call: -; cdr3_nt: TGTGCCAGCAGGAACGCCGGTCCCTCAGGGAATACCTACGAGCAGTACTTC; cdr3_aa: CASRNAGPSGNTYEQYF
clone_size: -; v_call: TRBV7-9; j_call: TRBJ1-2; d_call: -; cdr3_nt: TGTGCCAGCAGCTTACTCTTGCGGGGGATACGAGGCGGCTACACCTTC; cdr3_aa: CASSLLLRGIRGGYTF
clone_size: -; v_call: TRBV7-7; j_call: TRBJ2-5; d_call: -; cdr3_nt: TGTGCTAGCAGCTTGGAGCAAGAGACCCAGTACTTC; cdr3_aa: CASSLEQETQYF
clone_size: -; v_call: TRBV4-3; j_call: TRBJ2-7; d_call: TRBD2; cdr3_nt: TGCGCCAGCAGCCAAGATCTCACCCACGGATTAGCGGGAGCCAGATACGAGCAGTACTTC; cdr3_aa: CASSQDLTHGLAGARYEQYF
clone_size: -; v_call: TRBV4-2; j_call: TRBJ2-1; d_call: -; cdr3_nt: TGTGCCAGCAGCCAAGAGGAGTACCTAAGCTCCTACAATGAGCAGTTCTTC; cdr3_aa: CASSQEEYLSSYNEQFF
clone_size: -; v_call: TRBV2; j_call: TRBJ2-7; d_call: -; cdr3_nt: TGTGCCAGCAGTGAAGGGCGGACAACAAATCCCTACGAGCAGTACTTC; cdr3_aa: CASSEGRTTNPYEQYF
clone_size: -; v_call: TRBV2; j_call: TRBJ1-5; d_call: -; cdr3_nt: TGTGCCAGCAGTGACGGGAGTCAGCCCCAGCATTTT; cdr3_aa: CASSDGSQPQHF
clone_size: -; v_call: TRBV5-6; j_call: TRBJ1-1; d_call: -; cdr3_nt: TGTGCCAGCAGCTTGGCTACTGAAGCCTTCTTT; cdr3_aa: CASSLATEAFF
clone_size: -; v_call: TRBV27; j_call: TRBJ2-7; d_call: -; cdr3_nt: TGTGCCAGCAGTTTGGGGGTTCCAGCGGGACATGGCGAGCAGTACTTC; cdr3_aa: CASSLGVPAGHGEQYF
clone_size: -; v_call: TRBV4-3; j_call: TRBJ2-7; d_call: TRBD2; cdr3_nt: TGCGCCAGCAGCCAAGGACTAGCGGGGTACGAGCAGTACTTC; cdr3_aa: CASSQGLAGYEQYF
clone_size: few; v_call: TRBV18; j_call: TRBJ2-5; d_call: -; cdr3_nt: TGTGCCAGCTCTTCTTTCCCCGGAGTAGAGACCCAGTACTTC; cdr3_aa: CASSSFPGVETQYF
clone_size: -; v_call: TRBV5-6; j_call: TRBJ2-2; d_call: -; cdr3_nt: TGTGCCAGCAGCTTCACGAAGAGGTTAGCCCACACCGGGGAGCTGTTTTTT; cdr3_aa: CASSFTKRLAHTGELFF
clone_size: -; v_call: TRBV18; j_call: TRBJ2-5; d_call: TRBD1; cdr3_nt: TGTGCCAGCTCACCACGCACAGGGGCTGGGGAGACCCAGTACTTC; cdr3_aa: CASSPRTGAGETQYF
clone_size: once; v_call: TRBV7-7; j_call: TRBJ2-3; d_call: -; cdr3_nt: TGTGCTAGCAGCCGAGGGGGTGGGGCAGATACGCAGTATTTT; cdr3_aa: CASSRGGGADTQYF
clone_size: -; v_call: TRBV7-2; j_call: TRBJ2-7; d_call: TRBD1; cdr3_nt: TGTGCCAGCAGCCCCGAGACAGGGCGCGAGCAGTACTTC; cdr3_aa: CASSPETGREQYF
clone_size: -; v_call: TRBV9; j_call: TRBJ2-2; d_call: TRBD1; cdr3_nt: TGTGCCAGCAGCGTAGGGGGGACAGGGGGAACCGGGGAGCTGTTTTTT; cdr3_aa: CASSVGGTGGTGELFF
clone_size: -; v_call: TRBV2; j_call: TRBJ2-2; d_call: TRBD1; cdr3_nt: TGTGCCAGCAGTACCTACAGGGGAGAGAACACCGGGGAGCTGTTTTTT; cdr3_aa: CASSTYRGENTGELFF
clone_size: -; v_call: TRBV6-5; j_call: TRBJ1-1; d_call: -; cdr3_nt: TGTGCCAGCAGTGCTGACAGGCTGAACACTGAAGCTTTCTTT; cdr3_aa: CASSADRLNTEAFF
clone_size: few; v_call: TRBV27; j_call: TRBJ1-2; d_call: -; cdr3_nt: TGTGCCAGCAGTTTAACTGGGCCGGAGCTAGCTGGCTACACCTTC; cdr3_aa: CASSLTGPELAGYTF
clone_size: -; v_call: TRBV29-1; j_call: TRBJ1-2; d_call: -; cdr3_nt: TGCAGCGTTGAAGGGCATCCTGATGGCTACACCTTC; cdr3_aa: CSVEGHPDGYTF
clone_size: -; v_call: TRBV5-4; j_call: TRBJ1-2; d_call: -; cdr3_nt: TGTGCCAGCAGTCCCTTCGAGGCAGGGCACTATGGCTACACCTTC; cdr3_aa: CASSPFEAGHYGYTF
clone_size: -; v_call: TRBV7-8; j_call: TRBJ1-1; d_call: -; cdr3_nt: TGTGCCAGCAGCTTATGGCAGAACACTGAAGCTTTCTTT; cdr3_aa: CASSLWQNTEAFF
clone_size: -; v_call: TRBV7-2; j_call: TRBJ2-3; d_call: -; cdr3_nt: TGTGCCAGCAGCTCGTACACAGATACGCAGTATTTT; cdr3_aa: CASSSYTDTQYF
clone_size: -; v_call: TRBV7-3; j_call: TRBJ2-1; d_call: -; cdr3_nt: TGTGCCAGCAGCTTAGGAGCCAGCTCCTACAATGAGCAGTTCTTC; cdr3_aa: CASSLGASSYNEQFF
clone_size: -; v_call: TRBV6-5; j_call: TRBJ2-4; d_call: -; cdr3_nt: TGTGCCAGCAGCCACGACGTAAGAGGGGGCATTCAGTACTTC; cdr3_aa: CASSHDVRGGIQYF